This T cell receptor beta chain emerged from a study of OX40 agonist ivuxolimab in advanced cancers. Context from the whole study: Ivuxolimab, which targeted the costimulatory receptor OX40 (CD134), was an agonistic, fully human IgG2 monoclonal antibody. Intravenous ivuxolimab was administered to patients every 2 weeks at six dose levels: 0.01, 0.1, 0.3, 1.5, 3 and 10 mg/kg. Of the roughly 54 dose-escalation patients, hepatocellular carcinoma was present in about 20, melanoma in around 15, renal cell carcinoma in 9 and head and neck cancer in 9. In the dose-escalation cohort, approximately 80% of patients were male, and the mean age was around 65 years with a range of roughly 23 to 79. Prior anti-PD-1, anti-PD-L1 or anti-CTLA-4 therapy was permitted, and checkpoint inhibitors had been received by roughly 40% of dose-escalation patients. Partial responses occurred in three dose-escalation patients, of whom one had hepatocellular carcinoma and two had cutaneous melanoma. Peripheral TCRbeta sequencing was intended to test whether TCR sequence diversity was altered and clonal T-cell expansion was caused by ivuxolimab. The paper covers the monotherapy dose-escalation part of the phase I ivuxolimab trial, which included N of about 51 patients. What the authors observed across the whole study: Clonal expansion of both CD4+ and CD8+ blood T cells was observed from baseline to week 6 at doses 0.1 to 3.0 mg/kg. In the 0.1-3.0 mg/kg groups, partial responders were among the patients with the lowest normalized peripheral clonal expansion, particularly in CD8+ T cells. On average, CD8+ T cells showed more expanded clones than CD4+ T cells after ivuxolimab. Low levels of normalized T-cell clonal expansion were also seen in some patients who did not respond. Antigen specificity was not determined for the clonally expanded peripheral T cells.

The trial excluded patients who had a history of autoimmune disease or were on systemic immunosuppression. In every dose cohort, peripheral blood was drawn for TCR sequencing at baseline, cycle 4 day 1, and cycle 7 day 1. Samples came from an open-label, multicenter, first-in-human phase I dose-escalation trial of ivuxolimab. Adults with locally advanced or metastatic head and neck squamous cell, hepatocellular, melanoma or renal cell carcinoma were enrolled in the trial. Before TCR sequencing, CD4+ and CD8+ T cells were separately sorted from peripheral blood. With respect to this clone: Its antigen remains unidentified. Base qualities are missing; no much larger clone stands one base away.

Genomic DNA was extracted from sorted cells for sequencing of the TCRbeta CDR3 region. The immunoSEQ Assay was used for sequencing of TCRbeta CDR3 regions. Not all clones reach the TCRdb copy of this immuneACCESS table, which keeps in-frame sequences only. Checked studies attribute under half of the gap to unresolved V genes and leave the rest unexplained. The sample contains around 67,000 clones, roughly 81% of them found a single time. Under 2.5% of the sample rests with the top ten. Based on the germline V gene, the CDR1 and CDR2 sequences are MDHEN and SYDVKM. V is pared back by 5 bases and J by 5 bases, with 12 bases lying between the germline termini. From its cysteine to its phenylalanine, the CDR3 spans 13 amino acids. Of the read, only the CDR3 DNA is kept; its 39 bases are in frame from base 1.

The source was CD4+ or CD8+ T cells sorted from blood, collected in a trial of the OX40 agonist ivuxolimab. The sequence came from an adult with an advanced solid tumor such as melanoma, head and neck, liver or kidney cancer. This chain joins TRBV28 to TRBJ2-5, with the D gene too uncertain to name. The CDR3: CASSPWGAETQYF. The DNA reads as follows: TGTGCCAGCAGTCCGTGGGGTGCGGAGACCCAGTACTTC.